This T cell receptor (beta chain) came from a study of T cell responses to AZD1222 COVID-19 vaccine. Measured with immunoSEQ multiplex PCR; TCRdb has only the in-frame clones, and not every one. The data hold approximately 120,000 clones, with 75% to 90% observed a single time. This CDR3 has 13 amino acids. The germline V gene encodes CDR1 MNHEY and CDR2 SVGAGI. J lost 4 bases, V lost 7 bases, and 6 bases had no gene match. Regarding the study as a whole: Regions 160-218 and 743-854 held dominance among vaccine-associated CD4 TCRs, which spanned spike.

Details on this clone: Its antigen is not identified.

This rearrangement joins TRBV6-5 to TRBJ1-1; 7 nucleotides align to TRBD1. The origin of this receptor is an adult in good health. The sequenced sample was peripheral blood, obtained on day 0 of MenACWY control vaccination. The CDR3 protein is CASTPYRGTEAFF. The CDR3 nucleotides are TGTGCCAGCACCCCCTACAGGGGCACTGAAGCTTTCTTT.